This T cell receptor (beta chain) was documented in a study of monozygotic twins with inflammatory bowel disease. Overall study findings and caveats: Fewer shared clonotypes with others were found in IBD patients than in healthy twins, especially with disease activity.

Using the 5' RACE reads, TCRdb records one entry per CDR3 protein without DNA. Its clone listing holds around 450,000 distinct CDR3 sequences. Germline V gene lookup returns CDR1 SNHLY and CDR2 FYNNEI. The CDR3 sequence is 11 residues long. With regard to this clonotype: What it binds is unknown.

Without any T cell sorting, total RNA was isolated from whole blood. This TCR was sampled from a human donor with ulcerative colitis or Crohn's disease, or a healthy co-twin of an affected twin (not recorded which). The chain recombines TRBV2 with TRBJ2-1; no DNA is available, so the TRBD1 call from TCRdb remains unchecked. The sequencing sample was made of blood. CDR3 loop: CAGTAYNEQFF.